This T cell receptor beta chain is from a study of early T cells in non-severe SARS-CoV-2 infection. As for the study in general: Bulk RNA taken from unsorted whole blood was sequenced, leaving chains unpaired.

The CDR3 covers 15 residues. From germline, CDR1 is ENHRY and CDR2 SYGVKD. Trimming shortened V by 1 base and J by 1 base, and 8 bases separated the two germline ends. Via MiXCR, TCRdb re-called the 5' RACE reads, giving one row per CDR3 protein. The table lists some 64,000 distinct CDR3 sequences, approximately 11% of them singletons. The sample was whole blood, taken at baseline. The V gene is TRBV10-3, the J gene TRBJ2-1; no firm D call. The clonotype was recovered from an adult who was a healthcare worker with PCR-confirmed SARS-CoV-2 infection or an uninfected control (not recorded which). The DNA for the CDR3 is TGTGCCATCAGTGAGTATGGGATTTCCTACAATGAGCAGTTCTTC. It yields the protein CAISEYGISYNEQFF.